This entry features one T cell receptor beta chain sequence. This entry is derived from a study of shared T cell receptors in the human thymus. Assay used: immunoSEQ multiplex PCR; TCRdb lists only in-frame clones, some missing. The sample comprises over 350,000 clones, 85% to 95% of which are singletons, and approximately 0.02% rests with the top ten. The V and J ends lost 5 bases and 4 bases respectively, with 6 bases between them. Germline values: CDR1 GTSNPN, CDR2 SVGIG (reference sequence). This CDR3 has 10 amino acids. V gene TRBV30 combines with J gene TRBJ2-7, with a possible D match to TRBD2 (6 bases). Sequencing was performed on thymocytes. The clonotype was recovered from a human donor. The CDR3 sequence is CAWGGYEQYF. CDR3 DNA: TGTGCCTGGGGGGGGTACGAGCAGTACTTC.